The next 15 T cell receptor beta chains were all read from a single sample in a study of shared clonotypes between healthy human individuals. Sequencing was performed with immunoSEQ multiplex PCR; in TCRdb, only in-frame clones are kept and a portion is missing. In the table there are under 850,000 clones, approximately 72% of which are singletons. Sequencing used memory CD4+ T cells sorted from blood. The subset denotes: CD45RA-negative fraction. The receptor source for this set is a woman aged 25 to 45 in good health.

J is TRBJ1-4 and V is TRBV6-1, with D unclear. The CDR3 contains 11 residues. The germline V and J ends were trimmed by 1 base and 13 bases, with 7 bases remaining between them. The V gene's germline CDR1 is MNHNS and CDR2 SASEGT. The chain's CDR3 is CASSEGRRLFF. The CDR3 coding sequence is TGTGCCAGCAGTGAAGGCCGGAGACTGTTTTTT.

The rearrangement uses TRBV7-9 and TRBJ1-1; D remains ambiguous. The V end was cut by 2 bases, the J end by 7 bases, with 11 bases between. The CDR3 sequence is 13 residues long. Germline CDR1 is SEHNR and CDR2 is FQNEAQ (reference sequence). CDR3 nucleotides: TGTGCCAGCAGCTTATCCCCCACTATTGAAGCTTTCTTT. This gives the protein CASSLSPTIEAFF.

The chain links TRBV10-2 to TRBJ1-2; the D is unclear. Germline CDR1 and CDR2: WSHSY and SAAADI. CDR3 length: 13 amino acids. Trimming removed 2 bases from V and 4 bases from J, with 8 bases in between. CDR3 nucleotide sequence: TGCGCCAGCAGTGAGGGATCCGGCTATGGCTACACCTTC. Protein product: CASSEGSGYGYTF.

The chain employs TRBV5-4 and TRBJ2-2, with TRBD2 as a possible D gene (6 bases). Germline V CDR1 and CDR2: SGHNT, YYREEE (reference sequence). V was shortened by 4 bases and J by 2 bases, with 18 bases between the two germline ends. The CDR3 runs to 17 residues. The CDR3 nucleotides read TGTGCCAGCAGCCTCTCCCGGGACTTCTACAACACCGGGGAGCTGTTTTTT. Residues: CASSLSRDFYNTGELFF.

Of note for this clone: Other DNA sequences in the sample encode the same CDR3. V usage is TRBV5-1 and J usage is TRBJ2-2; 10 positions match TRBD2. V was pared by 4 bases and J by 5 bases, with 8 bases of the junction left unmatched. This CDR3 contains 16 residues. Germline V gene sequence: CDR1 SGHRS, CDR2 YFSETQ. The CDR3 coding sequence is TGCGCCAGCAGCCCCCCGGGACTAGCGTCGACCGGGGAGCTGTTTTTT. As protein: CASSPPGLASTGELFF.

The chain recombines TRBV27 with TRBJ1-2; D remains ambiguous. V was trimmed by 0 bases and J by 7 bases, leaving 9 bases between them. Germline V gene data show CDR1 as MNHEY and CDR2 as SMNVEV (reference sequence). The CDR3 has 13 residues. The CDR3 reads CASSLSRRAGYTF. In DNA, the CDR3 is TGTGCCAGCAGTTTATCGAGAAGGGCTGGCTACACCTTC.

This clone was seen a few times. The chain has TRBV6-1 and TRBJ2-1, with 10 bases matching TRBD1. This CDR3 has 15 amino acids. Germline-derived CDR1 and CDR2 are MNHNS and SASEGT. Trimming took 7 bases from V and 7 from J; bases not matched to a gene: 10. The CDR3 nucleotides are TGTGCCAGCACTATACCGGGACAGGGGTTTAATGAGCAGTTCTTC. Its translation is CASTIPGQGFNEQFF.

The chain joins TRBV27 to TRBJ1-1; D not certain. In germline, CDR1 is MNHEY, CDR2 SMNVEV (reference sequence). Trimming cost V 5 bases and J 4 bases, with 17 bases left between them. The CDR3 loop spans 15 amino acids. This CDR3 reads CASSPPTGRSTEAFF. The CDR3 nucleotides are TGTGCCAGCAGTCCGCCGACGGGAAGGAGCACTGAAGCTTTCTTT.

V and J are TRBV4-1 and TRBJ1-6; 9 bases are a match to TRBD1. J was trimmed by 0 bases and V by 4 bases; bases with no gene match: 13. The CDR3 has 20 residues. Germline CDR1 is MGHRA and CDR2 is YSYEKL. The CDR3 region is CASSRAATGTGSSYNSPLHF. The CDR3 DNA reads TGCGCCAGCAGCCGAGCCGCCACCGGGACAGGGAGCTCCTATAATTCACCCCTCCACTTT.

As DNA, the CDR3 is TGTGCCAGCAGTCTATTAACCGGGGAGCTGTTTTTT. It codes for CASSLLTGELFF. The J gene is TRBJ2-2, the V gene TRBV2; no clear D. Per the germline V gene, CDR1 is SNHLY and CDR2 is FYNNEI. Trimming cost V 5 bases and J 5 bases, with 6 bases left between them. This CDR3 comprises 12 residues.

The chain couples TRBV7-6 to TRBJ2-5; 7 positions match TRBD1. The CDR3 covers 13 residues. The germline CDR1 and CDR2 sequences are SGHVS and FNYEAQ. The V gene end was trimmed by 5 bases and the J gene end by 7 bases; junction bases not matched to a gene: 7. The CDR3 spells CASSATGETTQYF. The CDR3, as DNA: TGTGCCAGCAGCGCCACAGGGGAAACGACCCAGTACTTC.

The chain combines TRBV6-6 with TRBJ1-5; no firm D call. V gave up 0 bases and J gave up 0 bases, with 6 bases separating them. CDR3 length: 15 amino acids. CDR1 MNHNY and CDR2 SVGAGI come from the germline V gene (reference sequence). CDR3 sequence (DNA): TGTGCCAGCAGTTACTCCGGATATAGCAATCAGCCCCAGCATTTT. It specifies CASSYSGYSNQPQHF.

The genes are TRBV7-2 and TRBJ2-2, with D possibly being TRBD2 (6 bases). The V gene lost 2 bases and the J gene lost 3 bases, with 13 bases spanning the gap. CDR1 and CDR2 from the germline V gene are SGHTA and FQGNSA. CDR3 length: 16 amino acids. CDR3 in amino acids: CASSLSAGWDTGELFF. In DNA, the CDR3 is TGTGCCAGCAGCTTATCGGCGGGATGGGACACCGGGGAGCTGTTTTTT.

The chain uses TRBV28 and TRBJ1-4; D uncertain. This CDR3 region has 15 residues. The V and J ends lost 1 base and 8 bases respectively, with 14 bases between them. The germline gives CDR1 MDHEN, CDR2 SYDVKM. This chain's CDR3 is CASSLYGLLVEKLFF. The CDR3 DNA follows: TGTGCCAGCAGTTTATATGGGTTGCTGGTCGAAAAACTGTTTTTT.

The genes are TRBV6-5 and TRBJ1-2, with no clear D. CDR1 and CDR2 from the germline V gene are MNHEY and SVGAGI. V was trimmed by 4 bases and J by 4 bases, leaving 10 bases between them. The CDR3 covers 13 residues. The chain's CDR3 is CASSSLARYGYTF. As DNA, the CDR3 is TGTGCCAGCAGTTCCCTCGCCCGCTATGGCTACACCTTC.